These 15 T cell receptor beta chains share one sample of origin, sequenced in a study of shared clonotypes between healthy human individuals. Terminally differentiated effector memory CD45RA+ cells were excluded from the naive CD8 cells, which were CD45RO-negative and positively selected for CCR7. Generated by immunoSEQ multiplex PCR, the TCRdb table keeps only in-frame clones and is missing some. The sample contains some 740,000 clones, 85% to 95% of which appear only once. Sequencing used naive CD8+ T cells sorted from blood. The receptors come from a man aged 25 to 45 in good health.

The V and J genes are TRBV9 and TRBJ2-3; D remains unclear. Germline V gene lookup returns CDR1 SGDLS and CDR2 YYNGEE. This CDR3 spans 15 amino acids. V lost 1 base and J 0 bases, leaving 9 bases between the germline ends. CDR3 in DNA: TGTGCCAGCAGCGTAAAGGGCCACAGCACAGATACGCAGTATTTT. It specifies CASSVKGHSTDTQYF.

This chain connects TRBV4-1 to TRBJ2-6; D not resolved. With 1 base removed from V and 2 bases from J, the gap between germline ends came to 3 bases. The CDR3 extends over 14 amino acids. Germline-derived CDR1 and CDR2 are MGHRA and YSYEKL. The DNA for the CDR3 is TGCGCCAGCAGCCAAGTAGCTGGGGCCAACGTCCTGACTTTC. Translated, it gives CASSQVAGANVLTF.

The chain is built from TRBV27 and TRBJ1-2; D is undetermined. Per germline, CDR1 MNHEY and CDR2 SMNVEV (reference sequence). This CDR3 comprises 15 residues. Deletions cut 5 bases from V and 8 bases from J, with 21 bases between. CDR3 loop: CASSTREDAQEGYTF. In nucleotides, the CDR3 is TGTGCCAGCAGTACCCGGGAGGACGCCCAGGAGGGCTACACCTTC.

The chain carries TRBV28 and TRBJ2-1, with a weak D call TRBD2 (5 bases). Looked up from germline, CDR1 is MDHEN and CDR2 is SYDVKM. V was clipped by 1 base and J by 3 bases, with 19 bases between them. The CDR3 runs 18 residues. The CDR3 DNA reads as TGTGCCAGCAGTTTATCACCGGTTGGTAGCGAATACTACAATGAGCAGTTCTTC. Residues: CASSLSPVGSEYYNEQFF. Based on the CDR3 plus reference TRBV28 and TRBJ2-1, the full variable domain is DVKVTQSSRYLVKRTGEKVFLECVQDMDHENMFWYRQDPGLGLRLIYFSYDVKMKEKGDIPEGYSVSREKKERFSLILESASTNQTSMYLCASSLSPVGSEYYNEQFFGPGTRLTVL.

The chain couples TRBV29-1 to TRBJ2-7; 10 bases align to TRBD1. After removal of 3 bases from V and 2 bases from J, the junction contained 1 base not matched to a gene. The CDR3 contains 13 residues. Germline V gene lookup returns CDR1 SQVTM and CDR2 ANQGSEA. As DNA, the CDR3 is TGCAGCGTTGAGGGACAGGGGCCCTACGAGCAGTACTTC. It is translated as CSVEGQGPYEQYF.

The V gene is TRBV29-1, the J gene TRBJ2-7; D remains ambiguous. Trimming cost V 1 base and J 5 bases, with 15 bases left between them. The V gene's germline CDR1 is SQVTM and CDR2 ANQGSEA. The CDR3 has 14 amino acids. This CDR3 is CSVEVESASHEQYF. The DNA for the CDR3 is TGCAGCGTTGAAGTGGAGTCAGCTTCCCACGAGCAGTACTTC.

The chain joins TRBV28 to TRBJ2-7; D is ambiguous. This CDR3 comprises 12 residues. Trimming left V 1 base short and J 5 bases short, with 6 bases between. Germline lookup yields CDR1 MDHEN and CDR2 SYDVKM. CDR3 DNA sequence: TGTGCCAGCAGTTTATCCCCCGACGAGCAGTACTTC. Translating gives CASSLSPDEQYF.

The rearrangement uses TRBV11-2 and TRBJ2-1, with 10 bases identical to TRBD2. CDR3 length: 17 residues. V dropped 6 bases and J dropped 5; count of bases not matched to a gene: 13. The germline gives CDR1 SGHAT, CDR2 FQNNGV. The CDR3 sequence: CASSTETGTSENNEQFF. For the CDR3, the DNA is TGTGCCAGCAGTACTGAAACCGGGACTAGCGAGAACAATGAGCAGTTCTTC.

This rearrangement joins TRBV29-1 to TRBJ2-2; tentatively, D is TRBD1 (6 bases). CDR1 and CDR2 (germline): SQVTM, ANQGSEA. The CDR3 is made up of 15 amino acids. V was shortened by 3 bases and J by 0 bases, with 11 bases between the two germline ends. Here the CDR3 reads CSVDLGQTNTGELFF. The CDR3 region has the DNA TGCAGCGTTGATCTAGGACAGACGAACACCGGGGAGCTGTTTTTT.

CDR3 DNA sequence: TGTGCCAGCAGTTTGGGGCTTTCGGTTGGGGGTCAGCCCCAGCATTTT. Protein sequence: CASSLGLSVGGQPQHF. V and J are TRBV27 and TRBJ1-5; weak D call: TRBD1 (5 bases). Germline V gene sequence: CDR1 MNHEY, CDR2 SMNVEV (reference sequence). There are 16 residues in the CDR3. The V and J ends lost 3 bases and 6 bases respectively, with 18 bases between them.

DNA for the CDR3: TGCGCCAGCAGCAGGGACAGGATCTACAATGAGCAGTTCTTC. Protein sequence: CASSRDRIYNEQFF. The J gene is TRBJ2-1, the V gene TRBV5-1, with 8 bases that match TRBD1. With V trimmed by 4 bases and J by 3 bases, 3 bases remained unmatched. This CDR3 contains 14 residues. Germline-derived CDR1 and CDR2 are SGHRS and YFSETQ. The full variable domain, rest sourced from reference TRBV5-1 and TRBJ2-1, is KAGVTQTPRYLIKTRGQQVTLSCSPISGHRSVSWYQQTPGQGLQFLFEYFSETQRNKGNFPGRFSGRQFSNSRSEMNVSTLELGDSALYLCASSRDRIYNEQFFGPGTRLTVL.

The CDR3, as DNA: TGTGCCAGCCCGGGGACGGTAGGGAACTATGGCTACACCTTC. Encoded protein: CASPGTVGNYGYTF. V and J are TRBV5-8 and TRBJ1-2; D may be TRBD1 (5 bases). The CDR3 runs to 14 residues. V lost 7 bases to trimming and J lost 2 bases, with 15 bases between them. The germline gives CDR1 SGHTS, CDR2 YDEGEE. Drawing the rest from reference TRBV5-8 and TRBJ1-2, the complete variable domain is EAGVTQSPTHLIKTRGQQATLRCSPISGHTSVYWYQQALGLGLQFLLWYDEGEERNRGNFPPRFSGRQFPNYSSELNVNALELEDSALYLCASPGTVGNYGYTFGSGTRLTVV.

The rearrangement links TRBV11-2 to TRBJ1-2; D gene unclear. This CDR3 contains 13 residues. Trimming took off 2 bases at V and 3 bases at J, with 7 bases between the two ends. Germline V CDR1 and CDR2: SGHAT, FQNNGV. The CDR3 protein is CASSLFGYYGYTF. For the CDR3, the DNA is TGTGCCAGCAGCTTATTCGGGTACTATGGCTACACCTTC.

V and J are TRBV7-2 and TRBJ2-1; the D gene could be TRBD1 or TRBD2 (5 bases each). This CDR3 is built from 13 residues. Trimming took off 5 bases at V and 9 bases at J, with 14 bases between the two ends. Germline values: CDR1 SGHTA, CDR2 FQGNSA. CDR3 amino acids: CASSEGTTGEQFF. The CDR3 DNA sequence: TGTGCCAGCAGCGAAGGGACGACGGGTGAGCAGTTCTTC.

The CDR3 bases are TGCAGCGTTGTGACGGGGCTAGCGGGAATGGGCAATGAGCAGTTCTTC. Translation: CSVVTGLAGMGNEQFF. This sequence joins TRBV29-1 and TRBJ2-1; 9 bases map to TRBD2. V gave up 4 bases and J gave up 6 bases; unmatched junction bases: 13. The germline CDR1 and CDR2 sequences are SQVTM and ANQGSEA. The CDR3 loop spans 16 amino acids.